The 16 T cell receptor beta chains below were found in one sample sequenced in a study of blood T cell repertoires in COVID-19. Assay used: immunoSEQ multiplex PCR; TCRdb lists only in-frame clones, some missing. The data contain 150,000 to 200,000 clones, roughly 80% of them singletons. The sequencing input was peripheral blood. Every receptor here comes from a man in his 60s with acute or convalescent COVID-19.

V and J are TRBV6-5 and TRBJ1-2, with 7 nucleotides matching TRBD1. Germline CDR1 and CDR2: MNHEY and SVGAGI. V lost 6 bases, J lost 6 bases, and 7 bases stayed unmatched. This CDR3 region has 13 residues. DNA for the CDR3: TGTGCCAGCAGGACGACAGGGAAGAATGGCTACACCTTC. Translated: CASRTTGKNGYTF.

Note on this clone: Other DNA sequences of this sample code for an identical CDR3. The chain couples TRBV5-1 to TRBJ2-2, with 7 bases identical to TRBD1. The V gene's germline CDR1 is SGHRS and CDR2 YFSETQ. The CDR3 runs to 15 residues. V shed 2 bases and J 1 base; nucleotides not matched to a gene: 2. DNA for the CDR3: TGCGCCAGCAGCTTCAGGACAGGGAACACCGGGGAGCTGTTTTTT. This codes for CASSFRTGNTGELFF.

This chain links TRBV3-1 (or the pseudogene TRBV3-2) with TRBJ1-2; D unclear. The V and J ends lost 5 bases and 6 bases respectively, with 7 bases between them. Germline CDR1 is LGHDT and CDR2 is YNNKEL (reference sequence). The CDR3 has 11 residues. CDR3 coding DNA: TGTGCCAGCAGCAACGGGGATGGCTACACCTTC. The encoded protein is CASSNGDGYTF.

This clone appeared a few times. The rearrangement uses TRBV5-4 and TRBJ1-1; TRBD1 agrees at 8 bases. CDR1 and CDR2 (germline): SGHNT, YYREEE (reference sequence). The V gene end was trimmed by 0 bases and the J gene end by 12 bases; junction bases not matched to a gene: 4. The CDR3 sequence is 12 residues long. CDR3 amino acids: CASSLGQGISFF. The CDR3 coding sequence is TGTGCCAGCAGCTTGGGACAGGGGATTTCTTTCTTT.

The chain is built from TRBV2 and TRBJ2-3, with 7 bases aligning to TRBD1. The germline V gene encodes CDR1 SNHLY and CDR2 FYNNEI. CDR3 length: 16 amino acids. V lost 6 bases and J lost 3; bases outside the gene matches: 12. CDR3 DNA sequence: TGTGCCAGCAGGTCACGGGCAGGGGGTCTGACAGATACGCAGTATTTT. Its translation is CASRSRAGGLTDTQYF.

The chain employs TRBV19 and TRBJ1-1; 8 bases line up with TRBD1. The CDR3 consists of 14 residues. Germline V gene data show CDR1 as LNHDA and CDR2 as SQIVND (reference sequence). V gave up 5 bases and J gave up 1 base; unmatched junction bases: 3. The chain's CDR3 is CASSLGTGNTEAFF. The CDR3 DNA reads TGTGCCAGTAGTTTGGGGACAGGGAACACTGAAGCTTTCTTT.

Worth noting for this clone: At one boundary the junction diverges from the germline segment, which might be a read error. For the CDR3, the DNA is TGTGCCAGCAGCGAAGGGCGCTGGGACAGGCTGATCTTC. Protein sequence: CASSEGRWDRLIF. The chain links TRBV11-2 to TRBJ2-7; 8 bases align to TRBD1. CDR3 length: 13 amino acids. Germline V CDR1 and CDR2: SGHAT, FQNNGV.

This clone was found a few times. This rearrangement joins TRBV7-2 to TRBJ2-3; TRBD2 agrees at 9 bases. The CDR3 extends over 15 amino acids. Germline trimming cut 5 bases from V and 5 bases from J; bases unmatched to any gene: 8. Germline V gene data show CDR1 as SGHTA and CDR2 as FQGNSA. DNA for the CDR3: TGTGCCAGCAGCCCCAACTTACTAGCGGGAGATACGCAGTATTTT. It yields the protein CASSPNLLAGDTQYF.

The chain recombines TRBV6-5 with TRBJ1-6, with D possibly being TRBD1 (6 bases). Trimming stripped 6 bases from V and 9 bases from J, with 9 bases between. CDR1 and CDR2 (germline): MNHEY, SVGAGI. The CDR3 sequence is 12 residues long. CDR3 sequence reads: CASSLRGSPLHF. The CDR3 DNA is TGTGCCAGCAGCCTCAGGGGTTCACCCCTCCACTTT.

The chain employs TRBV4-1 and TRBJ2-5; TRBD2 matches 10 bases. Germline lookup yields CDR1 MGHRA and CDR2 YSYEKL. The CDR3 covers 16 residues. V dropped 0 bases and J dropped 6; count of bases not matched to a gene: 7. CDR3 amino acids: CASSQDGAGGYKTQYF. The CDR3 DNA is TGCGCCAGCAGCCAAGATGGAGCGGGGGGGTATAAGACCCAGTACTTC.

The CDR3 DNA is TGTGCCAGCAGTTTATTCTTTGTGTCCGGTAATGAAAAACTGTTTTTT. Its protein is CASSLFFVSGNEKLFF. The rearrangement joins TRBV28 to TRBJ1-4; D is unresolved. The CDR3 has 16 residues. V was clipped by 1 base and J by 4 bases, with 13 bases between them. Germline V lookup: CDR1 MDHEN, CDR2 SYDVKM.

This clone was recorded many times. The rearrangement links TRBV2 to TRBJ1-2; unclear D gene. V was shortened by 9 bases and J by 8 bases, with 13 bases between the two germline ends. The CDR3 covers 11 residues. Germline V CDR1 and CDR2: SNHLY, FYNNEI. The CDR3 DNA follows: TGTGCCAGTAATAGGAGGGCCGGCTACACCTTC. Translated: CASNRRAGYTF. Supplemented by reference TRBV2 and TRBJ1-2, the full variable domain reads EPEVTQTPSHQVTQMGQEVILRCVPISNHLYFYWYRQILGQKVEFLVSFYNNEISEKSEIFDDQFSVERPDGSNFTLKIRSTKLEDSAMYFCASNRRAGYTFGSGTRLTVV.

The chain recombines TRBV7-2 with TRBJ2-7; 13 positions match TRBD2. Germline trimming cut 6 bases from V and 3 bases from J; bases unmatched to any gene: 2. This CDR3 is built from 14 residues. Per germline, CDR1 SGHTA and CDR2 FQGNSA. CDR3 residues: CASRTSGGDYEQYF. CDR3 DNA: TGTGCCAGCAGAACTAGCGGGGGGGACTACGAGCAGTACTTC. Full variable domain (remainder filled in from reference TRBV7-2 and TRBJ2-7): GAGVSQSPSNKVTEKGKDVELRCDPISGHTALYWYRQSLGQGLEFLIYFQGNSAPDKSGLPSDRFSAERTGGSVSTLTIQRTQQEDSAVYLCASRTSGGDYEQYFGPGTRLTVT.

V usage is TRBV30 and J usage is TRBJ2-5, with D possibly TRBD1 on 6 matching bases. Trimming removed 7 bases at V and 4 bases at J, with 10 bases between. Germline lookup yields CDR1 GTSNPN and CDR2 SVGIG (reference sequence). The CDR3 is 11 amino acids. This chain's CDR3 is CASGQRETQYF. Written as DNA, the CDR3 is TGTGCCTCCGGACAGAGAGAGACCCAGTACTTC.

This chain joins TRBV6-5 and TRBJ1-6; D may be TRBD1 (5 bases). In germline, CDR1 is MNHEY, CDR2 SVGAGI. This CDR3 spans 14 amino acids. V was pared by 2 bases and J by 9 bases, with 11 bases between. CDR3: CASSYGGGGSPLHF. CDR3 DNA sequence: TGTGCCAGCAGTTACGGGGGGGGAGGTTCACCCCTCCACTTT.

This clone appeared a few times. The chain is built from TRBV12-5 and TRBJ2-1; 9 nucleotides align to TRBD2. The germline CDR1 and CDR2 sequences are LGHNT and FRNRAP. V dropped 5 bases and J dropped 9; count of bases not matched to a gene: 20. The CDR3 runs to 18 residues. CDR3: CASGNNGRASGEMSEQFF. CDR3 DNA sequence: TGTGCTAGTGGTAACAACGGTCGGGCTAGCGGGGAAATGAGTGAGCAGTTCTTC.